This is a list of T cell receptor beta chains from one sample in a study of shared clonotypes between healthy human individuals. Assay used: immunoSEQ multiplex PCR; TCRdb lists only in-frame clones, some missing. The data hold around 1.1 million clones, with 75% to 85% observed a single time. The sequenced material came from memory CD4+ T cells from PBMCs. These receptors were collected from a young man in good health. Some clones in this sample may be carry-over from other donors' samples. CDR3s include the opening cysteine and the closing phenylalanine or tryptophan. The D gene is left open where the match is weak. Clone size appears in some rows only: once, few, many, or a class for an expanded clone.

>TRBJ2-2|.|TRBV5-6|.
TGTGCCAGCAGCTTCAGGGTAGCCGGGGAGCTGTTTTTT
CASSFRVAGELFF
>TRBJ1-1|.|TRBV7-9|.
TGTGCCAGCAGCTTAGAGCGCGGGAATCAAGCTTTCTTT
CASSLERGNQAFF
>TRBJ2-3|.|TRBV18|.
TGTGCCAGCTCACCACCGAACCAGCCTAGCACAGATACGCAGTATTTT
CASSPPNQPSTDTQYF
>TRBJ2-5|.|TRBV7-9|.
TGTGCCAGCAGCTTAAACACGGCCGGAGAGACCCAGTACTTC
CASSLNTAGETQYF
>TRBJ2-1|.|TRBV7-3|.
TGTGCCAGCAGCCCAGCCGGCGGGCGCGCCAATGAGCAGTTCTTC
CASSPAGGRANEQFF
>TRBJ2-7|TRBD1|TRBV5-1|.
TGCGCCAGCAGCACAGACCGGGACAGCCTATGGCAGTACTTC
CASSTDRDSLWQYF
>TRBJ2-3|.|TRBV9|.
TGTGCCAGCAGCGCCGCCGGGACCACCAGAGATACGCAGTATTTT
CASSAAGTTRDTQYF
>TRBJ1-3|.|TRBV5-6|.
TGTGCCAGCAGCAGGGGGGGAAACACCATATATTTT
CASSRGGNTIYF
>TRBJ2-7|.|TRBV11-2|.
TGTGCCAGCAGCGGCTCCGGGGGGCAGTACTTC
CASSGSGGQYF
>TRBJ2-3|TRBD1|TRBV29-1|.
TGCAGCGTTGAGGGGGGGACAGGGGCAGATACGCAGTATTTT
CSVEGGTGADTQYF
>TRBJ2-7|.|TRBV25-1|.
TGTGCCAGCAGCCCCGGGACTTATTCCCCTGAGCAGTACTTC
CASSPGTYSPEQYF
>TRBJ2-7|.|TRBV7-2|.
TGTGCCAGCAGCCCGATCACGGTTGCGAGCGAGCAGTACTTC
CASSPITVASEQYF
>TRBJ2-1|TRBD2|TRBV27|.
TGTGCCAGCAGTTATAACGGCGGGAGGGGGTGGAATGAGCAGTTCTTC
CASSYNGGRGWNEQFF
>TRBJ2-7|TRBD1|TRBV5-1|.
TGCGCCAGCAGCTTCATGGCAGGGGGCTGGGACGAGCAGTACTTC
CASSFMAGGWDEQYF
>TRBJ2-1|TRBD1|TRBV5-4|.
TGTGCCAGCAGCGAACCGACAGGGGCGCGGAATGAGCAGTTCTTC
CASSEPTGARNEQFF
>TRBJ2-5|TRBD1|TRBV5-1|.
TGCGCCAGCAGCCCGGACCCACAGGGGGAGCGACCCCAGTACTTC
CASSPDPQGERPQYF
>TRBJ2-1|.|TRBV9|few
TGTGCCAGCAGCGTAGCTTCCTACAATGAGCAGTTCTTC
CASSVASYNEQFF